Detailed here is one T cell receptor (beta chain). Its specificity is unknown. This table comes from immunoSEQ multiplex PCR, and its TCRdb copy is limited to in-frame clones, with some not included. The table includes just over 9,500 clones, 75% detected once. Germline V lookup: CDR1 WNHNN, CDR2 SYGVQD (reference sequence). CDR3 size: 15 residues. Trimming at V came to 2 bases and at J to 5 bases, leaving 4 bases not matched to a gene. The time point here: cycle 4 day 1 (C4D1), after five to seven weeks of nivolumab. All trial patients relapsed after autologous stem cell transplantation. Researchers report purifying CD4+ T cells from thawed PBMCs by magnetic negative selection. This specimen comes from a study of PD-1 blockade in classical Hodgkin lymphoma. Regarding the study as a whole: Baseline diversity resembling that of newly diagnosed patients was seen in complete responders.

V is TRBV10-1 and J is TRBJ2-1, with TRBD1 matching over 9 bases. Material: CD4+ T cells from blood, obtained before the fourth cycle of nivolumab. The TCR comes from a human donor with classical Hodgkin lymphoma. For the CDR3, the DNA is TGCGCCAGCAGTGAGGGACAGGGGATCAACAATGAGCAGTTCTTC. Translating gives CASSEGQGINNEQFF.